Following are 27 T cell receptor beta chains from one sample sequenced in a study of T cell changes during pregnancy in multiple sclerosis. Measured with immunoSEQ multiplex PCR; TCRdb has only the in-frame clones, and not every one. The profile shows roughly 70,000 clones, more than 90% of them singletons. The sequences come from peripheral blood, collected in the first trimester of pregnancy. Receptors were obtained from a female donor with multiple sclerosis, enrolled in a pregnancy study.

The rearrangement uses TRBV25-1 and TRBJ1-1; maybe TRBD1 (5 bases). CDR1 is MGHDK and CDR2 is SYGVNS in the germline V gene. The CDR3 has 13 residues. Trimming removed 6 bases at V and 1 base at J, with 9 bases between. CDR3 coding DNA: TGTGCCAGCAGGACAGATAAGAACACTGAAGCTTTCTTT. This gives the protein CASRTDKNTEAFF.

The chain joins TRBV7-2 to TRBJ1-2; a weak D match, TRBD1 (5 bases). Deletions cut 0 bases from V and 6 bases from J, with 8 bases between. Germline CDR1 reads SGHTA; CDR2 reads FQGNSA. CDR3 size: 13 residues. The CDR3 region has the DNA TGTGCCAGCAGCTTAGCGTGGGGGGATGGCTACACCTTC. Encoded protein: CASSLAWGDGYTF.

The chain has TRBV10-1 and TRBJ1-1; 11 bases are shared with TRBD1. CDR1 WNHNN and CDR2 SYGVQD come from the germline V gene (reference sequence). The CDR3 sequence is 16 residues long. Trimming at V came to 0 bases and at J to 10 bases, leaving 10 bases not matched to a gene. CDR3 sequence reads: CASSESGTGGSFGAFF. CDR3 in DNA: TGCGCCAGCAGTGAGTCCGGGACAGGGGGATCCTTTGGAGCTTTCTTT.

CDR3 loop: CASSRTSFYEQYF. CDR3 DNA sequence: TGTGCCAGCAGTCGGACTAGCTTCTACGAGCAGTACTTC. The V call is TRBV6-6, the J call TRBJ2-7, with 8 bases matching TRBD2. This CDR3 comprises 13 residues. V gave up 5 bases and J gave up 3 bases; unmatched junction bases: 3. Germline CDR1 and CDR2: MNHNY and SVGAGI (reference sequence).

Only one count was recorded for this clone. The rearrangement joins TRBV18 to TRBJ2-1; TRBD1 matches at 9 bases. V shed 2 bases, J shed 2 bases, and the junction held 1 base outside the gene matches. This CDR3 has 15 residues. Germline CDR1 and CDR2: KGHSH and LQKENI. In nucleotides, the CDR3 is TGTGCCAGCTCACCAGGACAGGGGCCCTACAATGAGCAGTTCTTC. As protein: CASSPGQGPYNEQFF.

J is TRBJ2-2 and V is TRBV7-3, with 8 bases fitting TRBD1. V lost 5 bases to trimming and J lost 5 bases; unmatched junction nucleotides: 13. The CDR3 covers 17 residues. Germline V gene lookup returns CDR1 SGHTA and CDR2 FQGTGA. The CDR3 region has the DNA TGTGCCAGCAGCCCGTACCTATACAGGGGGGCGACCGGGGAGCTGTTTTTT. Translating it yields CASSPYLYRGATGELFF.

The chain joins TRBV6-5 to TRBJ1-2; no definite D call. Germline CDR1 is MNHEY and CDR2 is SVGAGI. V lost 0 bases to trimming and J lost 1 base, with 6 bases between them. This CDR3 spans 14 amino acids. DNA of the CDR3: TGTGCCAGCAGTTACTCGGCCAGTAACTATGGCTACACCTTC. Its translation: CASSYSASNYGYTF.

The rearrangement joins TRBV7-3 to TRBJ2-2; possibly TRBD1 for D (5 bases). This CDR3 contains 18 residues. V lost 0 bases and J 0 bases, leaving 14 bases between the germline ends. Germline CDR1 is SGHTA and CDR2 is FQGTGA. The CDR3 nucleotides read TGTGCCAGCAGCTTAACAGGGGCCATTCACGCGAACACCGGGGAGCTGTTTTTT. Protein product: CASSLTGAIHANTGELFF.

This clone has more than one count but fewer than ten. This chain connects TRBV6-6 to TRBJ1-2; D is undetermined. Germline V gene lookup returns CDR1 MNHNY and CDR2 SVGAGI (reference sequence). V was cut by 5 bases and J by 4 bases, with 14 bases left in between. This CDR3 is 14 amino acids long. The CDR3 DNA is TGTGCCAGCAGTCCGCAATCCGGCGGCTATGGCTACACCTTC. This gives the protein CASSPQSGGYGYTF.

The rearrangement links TRBV19 to TRBJ2-1; 9 nucleotides align to TRBD1. The CDR3 is made up of 15 amino acids. CDR1 LNHDA and CDR2 SQIVND come from the germline V gene (reference sequence). J gave up 1 base and V 5 bases, and 3 bases lay outside the gene matches. For the CDR3, the DNA is TGTGCCAGTAGTCCAGACAGGGGGTCCTACAATGAGCAGTTCTTC. Translating it yields CASSPDRGSYNEQFF.

The chain carries TRBV28 and TRBJ1-5; D ambiguous. Germline CDR1 MDHEN, CDR2 SYDVKM. The ends were cut back, 5 bases at V and 2 bases at J, with 10 bases in the middle. This CDR3 comprises 14 residues. In nucleotides, the CDR3 is TGTGCCAGCAGTGCCGTAAGCCGCAATCAGCCCCAGCATTTT. This encodes CASSAVSRNQPQHF.

This rearrangement joins TRBV7-7 to TRBJ2-7; 7 positions agree with TRBD2. Germline CDR1 reads SSHAT; CDR2 reads FNYEAQ (reference sequence). J lost 6 bases, V lost 0 bases, and 2 bases had no gene match. The CDR3 has 13 residues. CDR3 protein: CASSLAPGGEQYF. CDR3 sequence (DNA): TGTGCCAGCAGCTTAGCTCCGGGGGGCGAGCAGTACTTC.

The J gene is TRBJ1-5, the V gene TRBV28; no definite D call. Germline V gene sequence: CDR1 MDHEN, CDR2 SYDVKM. The CDR3 contains 16 residues. Trimming cost V 2 bases and J 4 bases, with 15 bases left between them. The CDR3, as DNA: TGTGCCAGCAGTTTAAATGAGTCACCGTCTAATCAGCCCCAGCATTTT. Protein: CASSLNESPSNQPQHF.

The chain joins TRBV18 to TRBJ2-2; D possibly corresponds to TRBD1 (6 bases). V was pared by 2 bases and J by 0 bases, with 10 bases between. The CDR3 runs 16 residues. Per the germline V gene, CDR1 is KGHSH and CDR2 is LQKENI. DNA of the CDR3: TGTGCCAGCTCACCATACGAGGGGGCGAACACCGGGGAGCTGTTTTTT. Translation: CASSPYEGANTGELFF.

V is TRBV2 and J is TRBJ1-5; D unresolved. The CDR3 is 11 residues long. V dropped 4 bases and J dropped 6 bases, with 4 bases sitting between them. CDR1 is SNHLY and CDR2 is FYNNEI in the germline V gene. The CDR3 DNA follows: TGTGCCAGCAGTGCGAGTCAGCCCCAGCATTTT. Amino acids: CASSASQPQHF.

The sample holds a few counts of this clone. This rearrangement joins TRBV11-2 to TRBJ1-1; 9 nucleotides line up with TRBD1. The trim removed 1 base at V and 5 bases at J, leaving 8 bases unmatched. The CDR3 runs 16 residues. Germline CDR1 SGHAT, CDR2 FQNNGV. As DNA, the CDR3 is TGTGCCAGCAGCTTAGCGGGACAGGGAATTTTAACTGAAGCTTTCTTT. Protein product: CASSLAGQGILTEAFF.

The chain links TRBV7-8 to TRBJ1-1, with TRBD1 identical over 12 bases. V gave up 1 base and J gave up 3 bases; unmatched junction bases: 9. The CDR3 covers 18 residues. The germline V gene has CDR1 SGHVS and CDR2 FQNEAQ. The CDR3 is CASSLGRDRGLLYTEAFF. CDR3 nucleotide sequence: TGTGCCAGCAGCTTAGGGCGGGACAGGGGGCTATTATACACTGAAGCTTTCTTT.

The chain uses TRBV9 and TRBJ1-2; 7 positions agree with TRBD1. V shed 3 bases and J 2 bases; nucleotides not matched to a gene: 7. This CDR3 spans 15 amino acids. Germline values: CDR1 SGDLS, CDR2 YYNGEE. This chain's CDR3 is CASSARDRVNYGYTF. The CDR3, as DNA: TGTGCCAGCAGCGCTCGGGACAGAGTCAACTATGGCTACACCTTC.

The chain links TRBV6-1 to TRBJ1-4; TRBD1 aligns across 10 bases. The J segment lost 8 bases and the V segment lost 6 bases, leaving 9 bases of the junction unmatched. The germline CDR1 and CDR2 sequences are MNHNS and SASEGT. This CDR3 has 15 amino acids. The DNA of the CDR3 is TGTGCCAGCAGATCACCGGGACAGGGGCGGGAAAAACTGTTTTTT. Amino acid sequence: CASRSPGQGREKLFF.

This clone was seen more than once but under ten times. The chain carries TRBV9 and TRBJ1-1; D may be TRBD1 (5 bases). The V gene lost 2 bases and the J gene lost 4 bases, with 15 bases spanning the gap. The CDR3 runs to 15 residues. Germline V lookup: CDR1 SGDLS, CDR2 YYNGEE. This chain's CDR3 is CASSVLSQGGTEAFF. CDR3 in DNA: TGTGCCAGCAGCGTCTTAAGTCAGGGAGGCACTGAAGCTTTCTTT.

J is TRBJ2-1 and V is TRBV7-2; 7 bases map to TRBD2. Per germline, CDR1 SGHTA and CDR2 FQGNSA. The length of the CDR3 is 15 residues. J lost 5 bases, V lost 3 bases, and 7 bases had no gene match. Here the CDR3 reads CASSFESGVNNEQFF. CDR3 in DNA: TGTGCCAGCAGCTTCGAGAGCGGGGTGAACAATGAGCAGTTCTTC.

CDR3 nucleotides: TGTGCCAGCTCACCACCGACCCTAGCGAATCACGAGCAGTACTTC. Its translation: CASSPPTLANHEQYF. The gene calls are TRBV18 and TRBJ2-7; tentative D call: TRBD2 (6 bases). Trimming removed 0 bases at V and 5 bases at J, with 14 bases between. There are 15 residues in the CDR3. The germline V gene encodes CDR1 KGHSH and CDR2 LQKENI.

The J gene is TRBJ2-7, the V gene TRBV9; D might be TRBD2 (6 bases). The CDR3 runs 12 residues. The germline gives CDR1 SGDLS, CDR2 YYNGEE. V shed 7 bases and J shed 0 bases, with 8 bases lying between them. The CDR3 DNA reads TGTGCCAGCTTGCGGGACTCCTACGAGCAGTACTTC. Translation gives CASLRDSYEQYF.

The chain employs TRBV19 and TRBJ1-5, with TRBD1 matching over 10 bases. This CDR3 has 16 amino acids. V dropped 2 bases and J dropped 4; count of bases not matched to a gene: 5. Germline V lookup: CDR1 LNHDA, CDR2 SQIVND (reference sequence). CDR3 sequence reads: CASSIRDRGPNQPQHF. In DNA form, the CDR3 reads TGTGCCAGTAGTATAAGGGACAGGGGTCCAAATCAGCCCCAGCATTTT. The entire variable domain, with the rest obtained from reference TRBV19 and TRBJ1-5, is as follows: DGGITQSPKYLFRKEGQNVTLSCEQNLNHDAMYWYRQDPGQGLRLIYYSQIVNDFQKGDIAEGYSVSREKKESFPLTVTSAQKNPTAFYLCASSIRDRGPNQPQHFGDGTRLSIL.

The chain employs TRBV5-5 and TRBJ1-2; tentative D call: TRBD1 (5 bases). The ends were cut back, 0 bases at V and 0 bases at J, with 6 bases in the middle. The CDR3 covers 14 residues. Looked up from germline, CDR1 is SGHKS and CDR2 is YYEKEE (reference sequence). The CDR3 DNA reads as TGTGCCAGCAGCTTGGTGACAGCTAACTATGGCTACACCTTC. It yields the protein CASSLVTANYGYTF.

This chain joins TRBV19 and TRBJ2-5; 11 positions match TRBD2. After removal of 0 bases from V and 0 bases from J, the junction contained 3 bases not matched to a gene. Germline assignment: CDR1 LNHDA and CDR2 SQIVND (reference sequence). This CDR3 has 17 residues. CDR3 in amino acids: CASSIDPSGGYQETQYF. In DNA, the CDR3 is TGTGCCAGTAGTATAGACCCTAGCGGGGGGTACCAAGAGACCCAGTACTTC.

The V and J genes are TRBV27 and TRBJ1-1; 8 bases line up with TRBD1. The J segment lost 3 bases and the V segment lost 6 bases, leaving 3 bases of the junction unmatched. CDR3 length: 13 amino acids. CDR1 is MNHEY, CDR2 SMNVEV, per germline (reference sequence). CDR3 residues: CASRKDRDTEAFF. The CDR3 DNA follows: TGTGCCAGCAGAAAGGACAGGGACACTGAAGCTTTCTTT.